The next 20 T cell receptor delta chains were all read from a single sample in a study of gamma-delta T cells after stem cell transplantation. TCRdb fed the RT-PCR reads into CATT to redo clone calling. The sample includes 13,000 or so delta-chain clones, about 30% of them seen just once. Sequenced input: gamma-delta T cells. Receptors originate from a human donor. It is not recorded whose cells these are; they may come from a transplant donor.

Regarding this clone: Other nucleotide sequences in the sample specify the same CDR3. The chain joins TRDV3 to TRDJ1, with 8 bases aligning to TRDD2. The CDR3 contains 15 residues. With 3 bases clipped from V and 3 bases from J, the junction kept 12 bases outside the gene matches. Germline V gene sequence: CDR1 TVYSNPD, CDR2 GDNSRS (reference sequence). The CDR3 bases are TGTGCCTTGCTTCCTACTGGTGGATACCCCGATAAACTCATCTTT. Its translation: CALLPTGGYPDKLIF.

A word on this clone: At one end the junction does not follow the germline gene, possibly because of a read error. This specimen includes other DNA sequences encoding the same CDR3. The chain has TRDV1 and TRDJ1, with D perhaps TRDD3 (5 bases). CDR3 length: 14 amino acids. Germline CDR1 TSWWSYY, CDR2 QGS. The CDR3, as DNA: TGTGCCCTTGGGGAACTTAGGGGCACCGATAAACTCATCTTT. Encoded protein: CALGELRGTDKLIF.

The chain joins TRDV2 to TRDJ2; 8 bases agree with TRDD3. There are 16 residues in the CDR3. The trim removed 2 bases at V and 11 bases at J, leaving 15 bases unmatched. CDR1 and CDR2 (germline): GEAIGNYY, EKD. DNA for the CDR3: TGTGCCTGTGACATACTGGGGGTTCGGGTGAAATCCCAACTCTTCTTT. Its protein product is CACDILGVRVKSQLFF.

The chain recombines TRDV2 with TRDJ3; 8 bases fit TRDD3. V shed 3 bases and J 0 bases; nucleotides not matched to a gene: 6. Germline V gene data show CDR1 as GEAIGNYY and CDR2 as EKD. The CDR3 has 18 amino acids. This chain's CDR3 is CACDGLGDSSWDTRQMFF. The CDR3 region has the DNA TGTGCCTGTGACGGGCTGGGGGACAGCTCCTGGGACACCCGACAGATGTTTTTC.

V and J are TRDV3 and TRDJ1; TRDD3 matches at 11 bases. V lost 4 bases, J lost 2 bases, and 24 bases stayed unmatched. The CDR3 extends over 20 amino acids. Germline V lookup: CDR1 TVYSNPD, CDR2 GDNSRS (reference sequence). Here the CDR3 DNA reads TGTGCCTCCCTAGGGGGGATCTTCGGTACTGGGGGATATGGGACCGATAAACTCATCTTT. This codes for CASLGGIFGTGGYGTDKLIF.

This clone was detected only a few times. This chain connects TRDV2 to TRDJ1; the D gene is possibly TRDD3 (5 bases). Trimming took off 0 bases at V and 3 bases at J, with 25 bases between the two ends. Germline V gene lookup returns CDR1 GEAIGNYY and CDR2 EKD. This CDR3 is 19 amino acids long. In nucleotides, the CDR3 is TGTGCCTGTGACACCGGTCGCGCAAACTGGTATCTGGTTCCCGATAAACTCATCTTT. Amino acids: CACDTGRANWYLVPDKLIF.

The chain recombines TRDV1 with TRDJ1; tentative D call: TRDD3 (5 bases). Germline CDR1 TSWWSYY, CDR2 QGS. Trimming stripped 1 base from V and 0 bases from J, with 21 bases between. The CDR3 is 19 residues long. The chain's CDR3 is CALGERCPYWFSYTDKLIF. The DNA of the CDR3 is TGTGCTCTTGGGGAACGATGCCCGTACTGGTTCTCGTACACCGATAAACTCATCTTT.

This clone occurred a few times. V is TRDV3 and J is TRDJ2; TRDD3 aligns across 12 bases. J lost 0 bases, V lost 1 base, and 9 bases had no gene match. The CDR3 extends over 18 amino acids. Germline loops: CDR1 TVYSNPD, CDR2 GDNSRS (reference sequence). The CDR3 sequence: CAFKTGGYTQSLTAQLFF. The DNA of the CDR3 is TGTGCCTTTAAGACTGGGGGATACACCCAATCTTTGACAGCACAACTCTTCTTT.

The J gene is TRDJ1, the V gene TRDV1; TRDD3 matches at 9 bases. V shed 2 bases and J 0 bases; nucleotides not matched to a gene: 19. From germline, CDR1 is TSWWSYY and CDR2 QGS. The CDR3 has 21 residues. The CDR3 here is CALGEKAPPYWGSRHTDKLIF. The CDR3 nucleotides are TGTGCTCTTGGGGAAAAGGCTCCCCCGTACTGGGGGAGCCGCCACACCGATAAACTCATCTTT.

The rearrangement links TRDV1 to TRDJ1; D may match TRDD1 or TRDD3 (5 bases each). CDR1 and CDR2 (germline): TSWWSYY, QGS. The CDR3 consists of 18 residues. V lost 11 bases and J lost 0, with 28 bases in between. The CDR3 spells CAGGEKYSVGTYTDKLIF. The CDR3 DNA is TGTGCTGGTGGGGAAAAGTATAGTGTGGGGACTTACACCGATAAACTCATCTTT.

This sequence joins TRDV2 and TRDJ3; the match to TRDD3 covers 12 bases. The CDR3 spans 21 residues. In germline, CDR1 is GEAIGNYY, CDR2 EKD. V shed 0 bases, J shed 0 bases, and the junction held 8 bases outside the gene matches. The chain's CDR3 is CACDTLTGGYSSSWDTRQMFF. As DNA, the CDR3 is TGTGCCTGTGACACCCTTACTGGGGGATACTCTAGCTCCTGGGACACCCGACAGATGTTTTTC.

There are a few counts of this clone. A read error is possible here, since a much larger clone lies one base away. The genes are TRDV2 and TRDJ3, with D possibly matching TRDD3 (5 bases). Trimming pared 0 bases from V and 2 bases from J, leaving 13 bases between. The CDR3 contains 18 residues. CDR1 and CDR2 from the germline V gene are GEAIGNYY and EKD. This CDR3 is CACDTVLEDTWDTRQMFF. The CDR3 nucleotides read TGTGCCTGTGACACCGTACTGGAGGATACCTGGGACACCCGACAGATGTTTTTC.

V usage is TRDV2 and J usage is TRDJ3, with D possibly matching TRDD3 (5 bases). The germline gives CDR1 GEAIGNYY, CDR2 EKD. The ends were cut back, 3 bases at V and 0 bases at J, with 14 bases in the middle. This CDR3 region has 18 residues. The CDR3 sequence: CACDALVLSSWDTRQMFF. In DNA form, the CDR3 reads TGTGCCTGTGACGCACTGGTTCTTAGCTCCTGGGACACCCGACAGATGTTTTTC.

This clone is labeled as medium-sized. DNA of the CDR3: TGTGCCTGTGACTCCCCCCTGGGGGGATATCTACTCATCTTT. As protein: CACDSPLGGYLLIF. This chain links TRDV2 with TRDJ1; 8 bases align to TRDD3. V lost 3 bases to trimming and J lost 10 bases; unmatched junction nucleotides: 12. Per germline, CDR1 GEAIGNYY and CDR2 EKD. This CDR3 region has 14 residues.

CDR3 protein: CALGERDLEYWGEGKLIF. The CDR3 nucleotides read TGTGCTCTTGGGGAAAGGGACTTGGAGTACTGGGGGGAGGGTAAACTCATCTTT. The chain joins TRDV1 to TRDJ1; 8 bases are a match to TRDD3. CDR1 is TSWWSYY, CDR2 QGS, per germline. The CDR3 runs to 18 residues. The V gene end was trimmed by 2 bases and the J gene end by 7 bases; junction bases not matched to a gene: 18.

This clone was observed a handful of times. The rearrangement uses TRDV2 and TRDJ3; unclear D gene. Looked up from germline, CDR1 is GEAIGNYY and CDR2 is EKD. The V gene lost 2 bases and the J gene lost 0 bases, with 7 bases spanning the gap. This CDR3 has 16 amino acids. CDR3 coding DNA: TGTGCCTGTGACATTTACCCCTCCTGGGACACCCGACAGATGTTTTTC. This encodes CACDIYPSWDTRQMFF.

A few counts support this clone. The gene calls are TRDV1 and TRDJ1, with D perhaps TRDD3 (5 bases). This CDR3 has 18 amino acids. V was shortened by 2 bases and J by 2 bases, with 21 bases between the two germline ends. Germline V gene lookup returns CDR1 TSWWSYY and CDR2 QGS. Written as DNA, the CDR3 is TGTGCTCTTGGGGAATTCCCAGGAGGTAGGGATCGGACCGATAAACTCATCTTT. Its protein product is CALGEFPGGRDRTDKLIF.

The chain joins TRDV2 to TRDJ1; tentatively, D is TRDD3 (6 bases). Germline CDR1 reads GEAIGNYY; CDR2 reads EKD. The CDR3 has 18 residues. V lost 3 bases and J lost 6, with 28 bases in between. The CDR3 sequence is CACDERRFLGSSRNKLIF. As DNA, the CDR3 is TGTGCCTGTGACGAACGACGTTTCCTGGGGTCTTCCCGGAATAAACTCATCTTT.

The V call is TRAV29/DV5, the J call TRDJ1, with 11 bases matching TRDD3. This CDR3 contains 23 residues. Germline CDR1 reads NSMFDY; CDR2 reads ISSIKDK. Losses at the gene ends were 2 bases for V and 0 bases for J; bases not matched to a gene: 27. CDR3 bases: TGTGCAGCAAGTGACAAACGGGCGTCTGGGGGATACCGCTATCCTAAGTACACCGATAAACTCATCTTT. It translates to CAASDKRASGGYRYPKYTDKLIF.

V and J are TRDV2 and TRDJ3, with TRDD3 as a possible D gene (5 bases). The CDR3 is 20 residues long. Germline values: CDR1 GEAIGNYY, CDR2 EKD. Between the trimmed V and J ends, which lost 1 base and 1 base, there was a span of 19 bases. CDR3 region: CACDTSWYWTRSWDTRQMFF. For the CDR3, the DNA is TGTGCCTGTGACACATCTTGGTACTGGACTAGGTCCTGGGACACCCGACAGATGTTTTTC.